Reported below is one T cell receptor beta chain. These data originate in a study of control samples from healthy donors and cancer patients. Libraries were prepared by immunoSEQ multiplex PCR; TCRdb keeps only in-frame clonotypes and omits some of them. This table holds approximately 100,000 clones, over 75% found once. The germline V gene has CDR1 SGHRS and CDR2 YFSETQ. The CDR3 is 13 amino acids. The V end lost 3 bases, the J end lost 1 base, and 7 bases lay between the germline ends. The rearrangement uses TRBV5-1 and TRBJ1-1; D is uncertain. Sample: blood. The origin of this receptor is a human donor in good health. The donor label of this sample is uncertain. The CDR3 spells CASSYSGNTEAFF. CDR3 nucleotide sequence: TGCGCCAGCAGCTACAGTGGGAACACTGAAGCTTTCTTT.